A selection of T cell receptor beta chains follows, all from one sample in a study of T-cell memory formation after mild COVID-19. One entry per CDR3 protein results from TCRdb running MiXCR on the 5' RACE reads. In the table there are around 450,000 distinct CDR3 sequences, 20% of which are singletons. Sample: PBMCs or a T cell subset sorted from them (not recorded which). The receptor source for this set is an adult woman who had mild COVID-19 (a few samples of this study predate the infection). Cell type and time point are not known. CDR3s leave out the opening cysteine and the closing phenylalanine or tryptophan. The order of the fields is J gene, V gene, CDR3 protein.

TRBJ2-6,TRBV12-3/TRBV12-4,ASRRPGRSSGANVLT
TRBJ2-3,TRBV7-2,ASSLELGLGAQY
TRBJ1-2,TRBV6-5,ASSYVGLEGYT
TRBJ2-3,TRBV27,ASRPKTGDTDTQY
TRBJ1-3,TRBV20-1,SARRMGTGNTIY
TRBJ2-1,TRBV5-1,ASSFLGNAYNEQF
TRBJ1-5,TRBV7-2,ASSFGRDQPQH
TRBJ1-5,TRBV6-6,ASTSGGRGQPQH
TRBJ2-3,TRBV12-3/TRBV12-4,ASSLLAGGRGDTQY
TRBJ1-3,TRBV18,ASSPGLGNTIY
TRBJ2-7,TRBV7-2,ASRGTGTRYEQY
TRBJ2-1,TRBV7-3,ASSLISSNEQF
TRBJ1-1,TRBV5-6,ASSRLDGAAGEAF
TRBJ2-2,TRBV2,ASLRQGQGDTGELF
TRBJ1-6,TRBV5-1,ASSLAVGDSPLH
TRBJ2-7,TRBV14,ASSHPGQGLEQY
TRBJ2-5,TRBV12-3/TRBV12-4,ASSLGLAGRQETQY
TRBJ2-2,TRBV5-1,ASSKTGSNTGELF
TRBJ2-6,TRBV9,ASTPGLSSGANVLT
TRBJ2-5,TRBV4-3,ASSQERLIMGKTQY
TRBJ1-4,TRBV4-1,ASQDGGNEKLF
TRBJ1-5,TRBV6-6,ASSSGTAYSNQPQH
TRBJ2-7,TRBV20-1,SASREVAGDHEQY
TRBJ1-2,TRBV4-3,ASSQDLTGYGYT
TRBJ1-1,TRBV6-2/TRBV6-3,ASETGMKNTEAF
TRBJ1-2,TRBV3-1,ASSQGRLGYT
TRBJ1-1,TRBV7-3,ASSLVAGGSEAF
TRBJ2-7,TRBV9,ASSVGTGATYEQY
TRBJ2-7,TRBV7-9,ASSWVDYEQY
TRBJ1-5,TRBV6-6,ASERAPRSNQPQH
TRBJ2-7,TRBV28,ASTWGYEQY
TRBJ2-2,TRBV7-3,ASSLSTTGELF
TRBJ2-7,TRBV25-1,ASAVAGNAY
TRBJ2-5,TRBV11-2,ASSSVTGWETQY
TRBJ1-6,TRBV2,ASIPVGVSPLH
TRBJ1-1,TRBV5-4,ASQPGTVTEAF
TRBJ2-7,TRBV19,ASTGLADEQY
TRBJ1-1,TRBV12-3/TRBV12-4,ASSLDDWGAGAATEAF
TRBJ2-1,TRBV4-1,ASSQASLSSYNEQF
TRBJ1-5,TRBV29-1,SVIGPGQPQH
TRBJ2-7,TRBV4-1,ASSAGAEYEQY
TRBJ2-7,TRBV5-1,ASSLESGKVYEQY
TRBJ1-1,TRBV7-9,ASSPQGLGAF
TRBJ1-2,TRBV20-1,SARDSRGHLGYGYT
TRBJ2-5,TRBV18,ASSPGVGETQY
TRBJ2-7,TRBV6-5,ASSKNRADYEQY
TRBJ2-4,TRBV6-6,ASALRGRGARIAKNIQY
TRBJ1-1,TRBV10-3,AISEVNGASGTEAF
TRBJ2-5,TRBV23-1,ASSQPGGQGYGVVETQY
TRBJ2-7,TRBV6-2/TRBV6-3,ASGEEDYEQY
TRBJ2-7,TRBV7-9,ASSASRVFFDEQY
TRBJ1-2,TRBV10-3,AITATGKKGYT
TRBJ1-1,TRBV7-2,ASSLGGRSRLNTEAF
TRBJ1-1,TRBV6-1,ARSERRTGGTEAF
TRBJ2-3,TRBV15,ATSRVGLAGGDTQY